The table lists the clone carrying this T cell receptor beta chain with a count of one. Profiled with immunoSEQ multiplex PCR; TCRdb holds only in-frame clones, not every one. The sample shows 83,000 or so clones, 85% to 95% of them seen only once. The data were obtained in a study of T cell responses to AZD1222 COVID-19 vaccine. Whether given at about 4 or about 12 weeks, second doses were pooled. Germline V gene data show CDR1 as KGHSH and CDR2 as LQKENI. V was pared by 4 bases and J by 2 bases, with 12 bases between. The CDR3 has 14 amino acids. The specimen was peripheral blood, collected 28 days after the second AZD1222 dose. This sequence was found in an adult who received the AZD1222 COVID-19 vaccine. The chain employs TRBV18 and TRBJ2-7; the D is unclear. The CDR3, as DNA: TGTGCCAGCTCACTCTACGGCACAACCTACGAGCAGTACTTC. Translated: CASSLYGTTYEQYF.